The 9 T cell receptor beta chains listed next were all sequenced from one sample in a study of blood T cell repertoires in COVID-19. Assay used: immunoSEQ multiplex PCR; TCRdb lists only in-frame clones, some missing. The table shows more than 40,000 clones, with 85% to 90% occurring only once. The sequenced material came from peripheral blood. The receptors come from a human donor in a cohort sampled during active COVID-19.

Comments on this clone: A junction end diverges from the germline sequence, so it may reflect a read error. The CDR3 sequence: CASSGGGLAGSGVF. Written as DNA, the CDR3 is TGTGCCAGCAGCGGGGGGGGACTGGCGGGGTCCGGGGTCTTC. The chain employs TRBV28 and TRBJ2-7, with 8 bases matching TRBD2. CDR1 is MDHEN and CDR2 is SYDVKM in the germline V gene. This CDR3 has 14 residues.

This rearrangement joins TRBV27 to TRBJ1-1, with 10 positions matching TRBD1. V gave up 4 bases and J gave up 4 bases; unmatched junction bases: 9. CDR1 and CDR2 from the germline V gene are MNHEY and SMNVEV (reference sequence). The CDR3 is 16 amino acids. CDR3 region: CASSSTGGGLGTEAFF. DNA of the CDR3: TGTGCCAGCAGTTCGACAGGGGGCGGTCTTGGCACTGAAGCTTTCTTT.

The V call is TRBV7-9, the J call TRBJ1-6; D is possibly TRBD1 (6 bases). This CDR3 comprises 14 residues. Per the germline V gene, CDR1 is SEHNR and CDR2 is FQNEAQ (reference sequence). The V gene lost 6 bases and the J gene lost 8 bases, with 14 bases spanning the gap. The CDR3 DNA follows: TGTGCCAGCAGTTACGGGACATTTGATTCACCCCTCCACTTT. It translates to CASSYGTFDSPLHF.

V usage is TRBV27 and J usage is TRBJ1-2; possibly TRBD1 for D (5 bases). Trimming removed 10 bases from V and 4 bases from J, with 22 bases in between. Germline CDR1 and CDR2: MNHEY and SMNVEV (reference sequence). The CDR3 runs to 15 residues. The CDR3 DNA reads TGTGCCACAGGACGGACACAGGCCCAGGGCTATGGCTACACCTTC. Its protein product is CATGRTQAQGYGYTF.

In its sample, this clone was seen a few times. This sequence joins TRBV2 and TRBJ1-2; D is unclear. Trimming cost V 4 bases and J 2 bases, with 8 bases left between them. Per the germline V gene, CDR1 is SNHLY and CDR2 is FYNNEI. The CDR3 runs to 13 residues. For the CDR3, the DNA is TGTGCCAGCAGTGTTGAAGCAAACTATGGCTACACCTTC. Translated: CASSVEANYGYTF.

As to this clone: Other nucleotide sequences in the sample specify the same CDR3. CDR3 region: CASSLGQGGYEQYF. In nucleotides, the CDR3 is TGTGCCAGCAGCTTAGGACAGGGGGGCTACGAGCAGTACTTC. V and J are TRBV11-2 and TRBJ2-7; TRBD1 agrees at 9 bases. Germline CDR1 and CDR2: SGHAT and FQNNGV. With 1 base clipped from V and 3 bases from J, the junction kept 1 base outside the gene matches. The length of the CDR3 is 14 residues.

In the case of this clone: This same CDR3 is encoded by further DNA sequences in the sample. The chain has TRBV7-9 and TRBJ1-4; 9 nucleotides align to TRBD1. Losses at the gene ends were 5 bases for V and 7 bases for J; bases not matched to a gene: 5. The CDR3 sequence is 14 residues long. Germline CDR1 and CDR2: SEHNR and FQNEAQ (reference sequence). In DNA form, the CDR3 reads TGTGCCAGCAGCCGCGACAGGGGGGGTGAAAAACTGTTTTTT. This encodes CASSRDRGGEKLFF.

V is TRBV7-9 and J is TRBJ2-7; 10 bases match TRBD1. This CDR3 has 14 residues. Germline V CDR1 and CDR2: SEHNR, FQNEAQ (reference sequence). The junction had 3 bases not matched to a gene; V was cut back by 6 bases and J by 1 base. The CDR3 DNA reads TGTGCCAGCAGGGGGACAGGGGCGTCCTACGAGCAGTACTTC. Translating it yields CASRGTGASYEQYF.

This chain connects TRBV7-3 to TRBJ1-1, with D possibly being TRBD1 (5 bases). The CDR3 has 11 residues. V shed 4 bases and J shed 6 bases, with 6 bases lying between them. CDR1 and CDR2 from the germline V gene are SGHTA and FQGTGA. The CDR3 spells CASSSGAEAFF. In DNA, the CDR3 is TGTGCCAGCAGCTCGGGGGCTGAAGCTTTCTTT.